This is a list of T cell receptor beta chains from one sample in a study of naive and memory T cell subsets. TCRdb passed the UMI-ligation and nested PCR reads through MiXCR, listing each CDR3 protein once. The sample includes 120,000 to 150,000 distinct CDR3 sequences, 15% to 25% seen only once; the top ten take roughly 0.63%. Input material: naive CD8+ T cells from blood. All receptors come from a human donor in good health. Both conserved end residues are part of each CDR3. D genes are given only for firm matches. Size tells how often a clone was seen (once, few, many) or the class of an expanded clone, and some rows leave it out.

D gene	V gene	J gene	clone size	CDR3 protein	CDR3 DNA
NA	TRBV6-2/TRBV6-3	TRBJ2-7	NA	CASTNLQGFAYEQYF	TGTGCCAGCACCAATCTACAGGGATTTGCCTACGAGCAGTACTTC
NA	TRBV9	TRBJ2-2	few	CASSRETGELFF	TGTGCCAGCAGCAGGGAAACCGGGGAGCTGTTTTTT
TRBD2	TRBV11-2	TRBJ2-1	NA	CASSLLWAGGFLRF	TGTGCCAGCAGCTTGTTATGGGCGGGGGGCTTTCTTCGCTTC
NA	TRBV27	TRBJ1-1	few	CASSLGQGIAEAFF	TGTGCCAGCAGTTTAGGCCAGGGGATCGCTGAAGCTTTCTTT
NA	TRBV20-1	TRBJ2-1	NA	CSARDRGRAYNEQFF	TGCAGTGCTAGAGATAGGGGCAGGGCCTACAATGAGCAGTTCTTC
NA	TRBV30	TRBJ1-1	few	CAWRAGGSEAFF	TGTGCCTGGAGGGCGGGAGGGTCTGAAGCTTTCTTT
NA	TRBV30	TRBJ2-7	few	CACRDTSSYEQYF	TGTGCCTGTAGGGACACGAGCTCCTACGAGCAGTACTTC
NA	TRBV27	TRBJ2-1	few	CASTFRGSSYNEQFF	TGTGCCAGCACATTTCGGGGAAGCTCCTACAATGAGCAGTTCTTC
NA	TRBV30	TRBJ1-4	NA	CAWSVHGGREKLFF	TGTGCCTGGAGTGTACACGGGGGCCGCGAAAAACTGTTTTTT
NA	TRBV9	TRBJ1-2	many	CASSAATGPEAISYGYTF	TGTGCCAGCAGCGCCGCGACAGGACCTGAAGCCATCTCCTATGGCTACACCTTC
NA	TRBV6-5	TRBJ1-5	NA	CASSPDQNQPQHF	TGTGCCAGCAGCCCCGATCAAAATCAGCCCCAGCATTTT
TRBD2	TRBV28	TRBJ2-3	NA	CASSHASSGASTDTQYF	TGTGCCAGCAGCCACGCCTCTAGCGGGGCTAGCACAGATACGCAGTATTTT
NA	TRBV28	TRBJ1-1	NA	CASTRDSTEAFF	TGTGCCAGCACCAGAGACAGCACTGAAGCTTTCTTT
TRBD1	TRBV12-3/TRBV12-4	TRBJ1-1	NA	CASSLALTGNYEAFF	TGTGCCAGCAGTTTAGCGTTGACAGGGAACTATGAAGCTTTCTTT
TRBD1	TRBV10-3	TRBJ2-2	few	CAISDDRVDTGELFF	TGTGCCATCAGTGATGACAGGGTGGACACCGGGGAGCTGTTTTTT
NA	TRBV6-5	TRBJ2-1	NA	CASSPGPARDEQFF	TGTGCCAGCAGTCCGGGACCAGCAAGGGATGAGCAGTTCTTC
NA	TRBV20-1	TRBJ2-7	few	CSARVGADDAYEQYF	TGCAGTGCTAGAGTAGGGGCAGATGATGCCTACGAGCAGTACTTC
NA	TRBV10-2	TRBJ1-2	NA	CASGGKGGGYTF	TGCGCCAGCGGAGGGAAGGGTGGTGGCTACACCTTC
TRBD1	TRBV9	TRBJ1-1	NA	CASSPTRGKRQGEQAEAFF	TGTGCCAGCAGCCCGACTAGGGGGAAGCGACAGGGAGAGCAGGCTGAAGCTTTCTTT
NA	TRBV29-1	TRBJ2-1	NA	CSVVWGNEQFF	TGCAGCGTTGTTTGGGGGAATGAGCAGTTCTTC
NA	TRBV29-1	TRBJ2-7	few	CSVGGYEQYF	TGCAGCGTTGGGGGCTACGAGCAGTACTTC
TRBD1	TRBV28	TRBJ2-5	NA	CASSLPDILDRVGETQYF	TGTGCCAGCAGTTTGCCCGATATCCTCGACAGGGTGGGAGAGACCCAGTACTTC
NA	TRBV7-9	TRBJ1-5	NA	CASSLATSQPQHF	TGTGCCAGCAGCTTAGCCACAAGTCAGCCCCAGCATTTT
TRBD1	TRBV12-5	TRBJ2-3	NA	CASGLVLTGTGGTDTQYF	TGTGCTAGTGGTTTGGTACTGACCGGGACAGGGGGCACAGATACGCAGTATTTT
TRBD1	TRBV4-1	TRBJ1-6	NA	CASSHHRGRNSPLHF	TGCGCCAGCAGCCATCACAGGGGGCGGAATTCACCCCTCCACTTT
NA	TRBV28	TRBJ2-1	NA	CASSREIGGNEQFF	TGTGCCAGCAGTCGAGAAATCGGGGGAAATGAGCAGTTCTTC